This is a list of T cell receptor beta chains from one sample in a study of T cell responses to AZD1222 COVID-19 vaccine. Measured with immunoSEQ multiplex PCR; TCRdb has only the in-frame clones, and not every one. The sample contains 150,000 to 200,000 clones, roughly 89% of which appear only once. This specimen was peripheral blood, taken on day 0 of AZD1222 vaccination. Receptors were obtained from an adult in good health. Each CDR3 is given with its conserved first and last residue. The D gene is left open where the match is weak. Only part of the rows carry a size: once, few, many, or a class if the clone is expanded.

V gene	J gene	clone size	D gene	CDR3 DNA	CDR3 protein
TRBV21-1	TRBJ1-2	-	-	TGTGCCAGCAGCGACGCGACATCTAACTATGGCTACACCTTC	CASSDATSNYGYTF
TRBV28	TRBJ1-3	-	-	TGTGCCAGCAGCCCACGCGCGGTTTTCGGAAACACCATATATTTT	CASSPRAVFGNTIYF
TRBV12-5	TRBJ1-1	-	-	TGTGCTAGTGCCAACTACGGGATTATGAACACTGAAGCTTTCTTT	CASANYGIMNTEAFF
TRBV19	TRBJ2-3	-	-	TGTGCCAGCACTCCGGGACCCGGAACGATTACGCAGTATTTT	CASTPGPGTITQYF
TRBV27	TRBJ2-1	-	-	TGTGCCAGCAGTTCTGGGGGCTACCTAGGCAATGAGCAGTTCTTC	CASSSGGYLGNEQFF
TRBV24-1	TRBJ1-5	-	TRBD1	TGTGCCACCAGTGATCAGGGACAGGGGGCGAATCAGCCCCAGCATTTT	CATSDQGQGANQPQHF
TRBV5-6	TRBJ2-1	-	-	TGTGCCAGCAGCTTCCACCTACAGGGCAATGAGCAGTTCTTC	CASSFHLQGNEQFF
TRBV6-6	TRBJ1-1	-	-	TGTGCCAGCAGTTCCCAGAGAGGGGAAACTGAAGCTTTCTTT	CASSSQRGETEAFF
TRBV7-3	TRBJ1-1	-	TRBD1	TGTGCCAGCAGCTCGGGACAGCCCGGGACTGAAGCTTTCTTT	CASSSGQPGTEAFF
TRBV6-5	TRBJ2-2	-	-	TGTGCCAGCAGTTCCCGGGGGGCCAACACCGGGGAGCTGTTTTTT	CASSSRGANTGELFF
TRBV7-8	TRBJ1-5	-	-	TGTGCCAGCAGCTATAGGAGGGGGGCGGGGTTTATTCAGCCCCAGCATTTT	CASSYRRGAGFIQPQHF
TRBV18	TRBJ1-4	once	TRBD1	TGTGCCAGCTCACCCCGCCGAACAGGGGAAGAAAAACTGTTTTTT	CASSPRRTGEEKLFF
TRBV7-8	TRBJ2-5	-	TRBD2	TGTGCCAGCAGCTTTGTGAGCGGGGGGCCTCAAGAGACCCAGTACTTC	CASSFVSGGPQETQYF
TRBV27	TRBJ1-2	once	TRBD1	TGTGCCAGCAGTTTATCCCCGACAGGGGGTCACTATGGCTACACCTTC	CASSLSPTGGHYGYTF
TRBV12-3/TRBV12-4	TRBJ1-2	-	-	TGTGCCAGCAGCGCTACAGTGAGCTATGGCTACACCTTC	CASSATVSYGYTF
TRBV9	TRBJ1-1	-	-	TGTGCCAGCAGCGTAGTCAGGGGGAACACTGAAGCTTTCTTT	CASSVVRGNTEAFF
TRBV9	TRBJ2-2	-	-	TGTGCCAGCAGCTTTGACTCTCTCACCGGGGAGCTGTTTTTT	CASSFDSLTGELFF
TRBV15	TRBJ2-6	-	-	TGTGCCACCAGCAGAGATCCAACTGGGGCCAACGTCCTGACTTTC	CATSRDPTGANVLTF
TRBV9	TRBJ1-3	-	-	TGTGCCAGCAGCGTAGCTTCCGGATACTCTGGAAACACCATATATTTT	CASSVASGYSGNTIYF
TRBV11-1	TRBJ2-7	-	TRBD1	TGTGCCAGCAGCTCCCCGACCCGGACAGGATCCTACGAGCAGTACTTC	CASSSPTRTGSYEQYF
TRBV21-1	TRBJ1-1	few	-	TGTGCCAGCAGCAAAGGGAAGGAGACAGGGGATCAGAGAAATGCTTTCTTT	CASSKGKETGDQRNAFF
TRBV27	TRBJ1-2	once	-	TGTGCCAGCAGGTTGGGGGGGTCGAACTATGGCTACACCTTC	CASRLGGSNYGYTF
TRBV19	TRBJ1-2	-	-	TGTGCCAGTAGTATCTCCGGGGGAATGAACTATGGCTACACCTTC	CASSISGGMNYGYTF
TRBV19	TRBJ1-5	-	TRBD1	TGTGCCAGTAGTATAGAAGCAGACAGGGTCCCCGTTCAGCCCCAGCATTTT	CASSIEADRVPVQPQHF
TRBV5-6	TRBJ2-2	-	-	TGTGCCAGCAGCTCAGGGGGACGGGAGTACACCGGGGAGCTGTTTTTT	CASSSGGREYTGELFF
TRBV5-4	TRBJ1-5	-	-	TGTGCCAGCAGCTTGGGCGGGTTCCTCGATCAGCCCCAGCATTTT	CASSLGGFLDQPQHF
TRBV3-1/TRBV3-2	TRBJ2-1	-	TRBD2	TGTGCCAGCAGCTTACTAGCGGCGAGGTTTAATGAGCAGTTCTTC	CASSLLAARFNEQFF
TRBV20-1	TRBJ1-1	-	-	TGCAGTGCGCTAGGGACTGAAGCTTTCTTT	CSALGTEAFF
TRBV10-1	TRBJ2-3	-	-	TGCGCCAGCAGTGTCTGGGCGGCCGGCACAGATACGCAGTATTTT	CASSVWAAGTDTQYF
TRBV24-1	TRBJ1-1	-	TRBD1	TGTGCCACCAGTGAGACGACAGGGGGGTACACTGAAGCTTTCTTT	CATSETTGGYTEAFF
TRBV7-9	TRBJ1-1	once	-	TGTGCCAGCAGCCCCGGGGGAAGGACTGAAGCTTTCTTT	CASSPGGRTEAFF
TRBV12-5	TRBJ2-5	-	-	TGTGCTAGTGGTCCCGGGGACGCCCGGGGGACCCAGTACTTC	CASGPGDARGTQYF
TRBV19	TRBJ2-1	-	-	TGTGCCAGTAGTATCCGGGGGCCGACCTACAATGAGCAGTTCTTC	CASSIRGPTYNEQFF